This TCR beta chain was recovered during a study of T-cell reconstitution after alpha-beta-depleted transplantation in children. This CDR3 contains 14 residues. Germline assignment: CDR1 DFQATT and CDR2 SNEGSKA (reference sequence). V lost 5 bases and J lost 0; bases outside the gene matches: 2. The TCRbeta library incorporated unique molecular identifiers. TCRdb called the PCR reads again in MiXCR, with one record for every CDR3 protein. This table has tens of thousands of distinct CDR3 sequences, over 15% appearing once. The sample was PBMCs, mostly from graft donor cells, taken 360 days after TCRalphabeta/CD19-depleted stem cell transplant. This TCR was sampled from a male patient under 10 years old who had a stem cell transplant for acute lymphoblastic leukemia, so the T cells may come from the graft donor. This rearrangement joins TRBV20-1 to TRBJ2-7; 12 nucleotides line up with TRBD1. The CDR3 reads CSAGTGGSSYEQYF. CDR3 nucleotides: TGCAGTGCTGGGACAGGGGGCAGCTCCTACGAGCAGTACTTC.